Listed below are T cell receptor beta chains from one sample, sequenced in a study of cytomegalovirus exposure and HLA in healthy donors. The method was immunoSEQ multiplex PCR; TCRdb's version includes in-frame clones alone and lacks a portion of them. The profile shows about 190,000 clones, more than 70% of them singletons. The sequenced sample consisted of PBMCs. These receptors all stem from a young man in good health and CMV-seropositive. Each CDR3 is given with its conserved first and last residue. The order of the fields is D gene, J gene, clone size, V gene, CDR3 protein, CDR3 DNA. The D gene is left open where the match is weak. For some rows the clone size is stated as once, few or many, or as a class when expanded; others skip it.

d_gene: TRBD1; j_gene: TRBJ2-7; abundance: .; v_gene: TRBV11-2; CDR3aa: CASSLSPGGTGVYEQYF; CDR3nt: TGTGCCAGCAGCTTAAGCCCCGGGGGGACAGGGGTGTACGAGCAGTACTTC
d_gene: .; j_gene: TRBJ2-5; abundance: .; v_gene: TRBV10-3; CDR3aa: CAISESGTGRWETQYF; CDR3nt: TGTGCCATCAGTGAGTCGGGCACAGGGCGGTGGGAGACCCAGTACTTC
d_gene: TRBD1; j_gene: TRBJ1-1; abundance: .; v_gene: TRBV5-1; CDR3aa: CASSPGQGGHEGEAFF; CDR3nt: TGCGCCAGCAGCCCCGGACAGGGAGGGCATGAGGGTGAAGCTTTCTTT
d_gene: .; j_gene: TRBJ2-1; abundance: .; v_gene: TRBV11-2; CDR3aa: CASSRSRGASSYNEQFF; CDR3nt: TGTGCCAGCAGCCGTAGCAGGGGGGCCAGCTCCTACAATGAGCAGTTCTTC
d_gene: .; j_gene: TRBJ1-6; abundance: few; v_gene: TRBV5-1; CDR3aa: CASSLGAGKISPLHF; CDR3nt: TGCGCCAGCAGCTTGGGTGCGGGGAAGATTTCACCCCTCCACTTT
d_gene: .; j_gene: TRBJ2-5; abundance: .; v_gene: TRBV5-6; CDR3aa: CASSSGSQETQYF; CDR3nt: TGTGCCAGCAGCTCGGGGTCCCAAGAGACCCAGTACTTC
d_gene: TRBD1; j_gene: TRBJ2-6; abundance: .; v_gene: TRBV19; CDR3aa: CASTLGGTGSSGANVLTF; CDR3nt: TGTGCCAGTACCCTGGGGGGGACAGGGTCTTCTGGGGCCAACGTCCTGACTTTC
d_gene: .; j_gene: TRBJ2-2; abundance: few; v_gene: TRBV5-4; CDR3aa: CASSLAGRVTGELFF; CDR3nt: TGTGCCAGCAGCTTGGCCGGGCGGGTGACCGGGGAGCTGTTTTTT
d_gene: TRBD2; j_gene: TRBJ2-2; abundance: .; v_gene: TRBV4-2; CDR3aa: CAGGTSGTNTGELFF; CDR3nt: TGTGCCGGGGGGACTAGCGGGACGAACACCGGGGAGCTGTTTTTT
d_gene: .; j_gene: TRBJ1-2; abundance: .; v_gene: TRBV29-1; CDR3aa: CSVDWGESGYTF; CDR3nt: TGCAGCGTTGACTGGGGGGAGAGCGGCTACACCTTC
d_gene: TRBD2; j_gene: TRBJ2-3; abundance: .; v_gene: TRBV10-3; CDR3aa: CAISGLAGGTDTQYF; CDR3nt: TGTGCCATAAGTGGACTAGCGGGGGGCACAGATACGCAGTATTTT
d_gene: TRBD1; j_gene: TRBJ1-5; abundance: .; v_gene: TRBV9; CDR3aa: CASSVGTGVGQPQHF; CDR3nt: TGTGCCAGCAGCGTCGGGACAGGGGTCGGGCAGCCCCAGCATTTT
d_gene: TRBD2; j_gene: TRBJ2-1; abundance: .; v_gene: TRBV13; CDR3aa: CASSPAGGPLNEQFF; CDR3nt: TGTGCCAGCAGCCCAGCGGGAGGGCCGTTGAATGAGCAGTTCTTC
d_gene: .; j_gene: TRBJ1-1; abundance: once; v_gene: TRBV9; CDR3aa: CASSPRTGMNTEAFF; CDR3nt: TGTGCCAGCAGCCCCCGTACCGGGATGAACACTGAAGCTTTCTTT
d_gene: .; j_gene: TRBJ2-7; abundance: .; v_gene: TRBV21-1; CDR3aa: CASSGSPRRDRAYEQYF; CDR3nt: TGTGCCAGCAGCGGAAGCCCACGCCGGGACAGGGCCTACGAGCAGTACTTC
d_gene: TRBD2; j_gene: TRBJ2-1; abundance: .; v_gene: TRBV4-2; CDR3aa: CASSPKWGEAGVNEQFF; CDR3nt: TGTGCCAGCAGCCCCAAATGGGGGGAAGCGGGAGTGAATGAGCAGTTCTTC
d_gene: TRBD1; j_gene: TRBJ1-1; abundance: .; v_gene: TRBV7-2; CDR3aa: CASSLDRGDTEAFF; CDR3nt: TGTGCCAGCAGCTTAGACAGGGGAGACACTGAAGCTTTCTTT
d_gene: .; j_gene: TRBJ2-7; abundance: .; v_gene: TRBV4-3; CDR3aa: CASSQGTDTYEQYF; CDR3nt: TGCGCCAGCAGCCAAGGGACAGATACCTACGAGCAGTACTTC
d_gene: .; j_gene: TRBJ2-5; abundance: .; v_gene: TRBV9; CDR3aa: CASSVGGSGETQYF; CDR3nt: TGTGCCAGCAGCGTAGGGGGTTCAGGGGAGACCCAGTACTTC
d_gene: .; j_gene: TRBJ2-7; abundance: .; v_gene: TRBV5-1; CDR3aa: CASSFHGQNFYEQYF; CDR3nt: TGCGCCAGCAGCTTCCATGGACAGAATTTTTACGAGCAGTACTTC